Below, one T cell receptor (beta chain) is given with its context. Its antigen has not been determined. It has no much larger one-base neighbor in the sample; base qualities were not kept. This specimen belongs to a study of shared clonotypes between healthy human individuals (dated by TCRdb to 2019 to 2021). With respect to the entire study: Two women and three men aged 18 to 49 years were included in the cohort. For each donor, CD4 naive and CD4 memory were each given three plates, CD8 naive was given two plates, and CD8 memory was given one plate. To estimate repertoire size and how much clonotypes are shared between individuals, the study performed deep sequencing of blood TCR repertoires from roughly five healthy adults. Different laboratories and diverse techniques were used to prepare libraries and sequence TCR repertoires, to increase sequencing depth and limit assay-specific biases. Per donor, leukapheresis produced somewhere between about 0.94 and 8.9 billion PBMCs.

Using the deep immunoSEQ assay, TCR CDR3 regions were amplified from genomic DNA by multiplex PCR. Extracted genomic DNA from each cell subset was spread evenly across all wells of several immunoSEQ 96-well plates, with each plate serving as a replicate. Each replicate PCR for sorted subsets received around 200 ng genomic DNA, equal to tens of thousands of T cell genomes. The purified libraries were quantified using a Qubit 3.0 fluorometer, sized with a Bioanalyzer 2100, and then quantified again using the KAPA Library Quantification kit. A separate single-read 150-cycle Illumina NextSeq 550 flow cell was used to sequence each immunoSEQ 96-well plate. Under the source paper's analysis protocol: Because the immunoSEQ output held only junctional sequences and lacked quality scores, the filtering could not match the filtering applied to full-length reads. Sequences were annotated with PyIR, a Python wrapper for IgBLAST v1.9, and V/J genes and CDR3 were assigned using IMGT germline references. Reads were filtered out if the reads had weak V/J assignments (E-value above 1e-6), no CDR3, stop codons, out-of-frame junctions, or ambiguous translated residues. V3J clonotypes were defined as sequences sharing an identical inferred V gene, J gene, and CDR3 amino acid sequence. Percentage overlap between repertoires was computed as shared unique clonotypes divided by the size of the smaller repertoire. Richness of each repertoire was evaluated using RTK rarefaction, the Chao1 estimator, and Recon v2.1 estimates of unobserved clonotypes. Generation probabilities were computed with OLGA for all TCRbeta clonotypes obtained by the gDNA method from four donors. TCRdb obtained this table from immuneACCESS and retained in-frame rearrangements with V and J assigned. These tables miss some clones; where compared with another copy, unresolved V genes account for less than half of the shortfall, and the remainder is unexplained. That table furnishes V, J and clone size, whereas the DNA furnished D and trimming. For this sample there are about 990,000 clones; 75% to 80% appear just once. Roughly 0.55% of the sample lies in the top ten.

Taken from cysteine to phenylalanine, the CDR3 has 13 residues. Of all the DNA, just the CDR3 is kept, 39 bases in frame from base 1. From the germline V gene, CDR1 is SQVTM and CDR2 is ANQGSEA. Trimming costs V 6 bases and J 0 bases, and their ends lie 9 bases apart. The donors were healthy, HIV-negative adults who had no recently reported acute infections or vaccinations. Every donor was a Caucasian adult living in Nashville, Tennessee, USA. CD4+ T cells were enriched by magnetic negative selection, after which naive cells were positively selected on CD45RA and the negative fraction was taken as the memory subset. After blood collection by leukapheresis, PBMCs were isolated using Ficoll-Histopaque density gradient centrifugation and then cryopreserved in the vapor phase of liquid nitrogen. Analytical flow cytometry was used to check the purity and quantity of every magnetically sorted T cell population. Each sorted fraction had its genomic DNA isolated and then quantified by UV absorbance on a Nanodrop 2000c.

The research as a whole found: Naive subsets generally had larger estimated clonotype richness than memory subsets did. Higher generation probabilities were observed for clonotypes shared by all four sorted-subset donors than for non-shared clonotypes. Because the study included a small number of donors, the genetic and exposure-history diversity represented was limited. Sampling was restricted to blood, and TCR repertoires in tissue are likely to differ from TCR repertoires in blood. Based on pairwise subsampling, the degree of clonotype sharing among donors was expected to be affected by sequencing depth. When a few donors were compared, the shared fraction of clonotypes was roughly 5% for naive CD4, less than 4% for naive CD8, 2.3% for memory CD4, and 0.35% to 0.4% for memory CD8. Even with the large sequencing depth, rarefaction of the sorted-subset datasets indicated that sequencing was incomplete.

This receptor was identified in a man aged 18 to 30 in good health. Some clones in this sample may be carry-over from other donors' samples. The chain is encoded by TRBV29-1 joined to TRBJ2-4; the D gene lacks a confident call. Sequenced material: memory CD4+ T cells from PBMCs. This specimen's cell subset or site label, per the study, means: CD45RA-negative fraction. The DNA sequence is TGCAGCGTGGCAGTGCTAGCCAAAAACATTCAGTACTTC. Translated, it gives CSVAVLAKNIQYF.